This TCR beta chain was observed in a study of blood T cell repertoires in COVID-19. The trim removed 5 bases at V and 12 bases at J, leaving 17 bases unmatched. The CDR3 has 15 residues. Germline loops: CDR1 SGHTA, CDR2 FQGNSA. Seattle patients were enrolled during active infection and followed longitudinally. Some clones are missing from TCRdb's copy, which holds only in-frame ones; the method was immunoSEQ multiplex PCR. The table lists 250,000 to 300,000 clones, around 86% of them singletons. The sample consisted of peripheral blood. The receptor's source is a woman aged 60-75 years with COVID-19, enrolled during active disease. The gene calls are TRBV7-2 and TRBJ2-7; 9 bases align to TRBD2. In DNA, the CDR3 is TGTGCCAGCAGCCCCGTGATAGCGGGAGTTGCTAGGGCGTACTTC. This codes for CASSPVIAGVARAYF.